This T cell receptor (beta chain) is from a study of CD8+ T cells in alopecia areata. Alopecia areata patients had lesional scalp punch biopsies and peripheral blood taken from them. T lymphocytes (CD4+ and CD8+) were sorted from PBMCs. CDR3 size: 13 residues. V was clipped by 0 bases and J by 3 bases, with 6 bases between them. Looked up from germline, CDR1 is SGHRS and CDR2 is YFSETQ. Reverse transcription of extracted RNA yielded cDNA, which provided the sequencing template. Clones were read by immunoSEQ multiplex PCR, and TCRdb kept only the in-frame ones, dropping some. The sample comprises about 97,000 clones, roughly 41% of which are singletons, and around 1.5% rests with the top ten.

V usage is TRBV5-1 and J usage is TRBJ1-1, with D uncertain. The sequenced material came from CD4+ T cells sorted from blood. This clonotype was obtained from a human donor with alopecia areata. The CDR3, as DNA: TGCGCCAGCAGCTTGGCGGGTGACACTGAAGCTTTCTTT. It is translated as CASSLAGDTEAFF.